This is a list of T cell receptor beta chains from one sample in a study of shared clonotypes between healthy human individuals. Method: immunoSEQ multiplex PCR; TCRdb's copy keeps in-frame clones and lacks some. The sample has some 1 million clones; 60% to 80% are singletons. What was sequenced was memory CD4+ T cells sorted from blood. Receptor source: a young man in good health. The CDR3 runs from the conserved cysteine through the conserved F or W. A D gene is named only where the DNA matches it firmly. Clone size is not always given. Where it is, it says once, few, many or a class for expanded clones.

V	D	J	size	DNA	CDR3
TRBV11-2	.	TRBJ2-7	.	TGTGCCAGCAGCCCGACTTCCCCGGGACGGAGCTCCTACGAGCAGTACTTC	CASSPTSPGRSSYEQYF
TRBV5-5	.	TRBJ2-7	many	TGTGCCAGCAGCTTCACAGGGACCTACGAGCAGTACTTC	CASSFTGTYEQYF
TRBV21-1	.	TRBJ2-3	.	TGTGCCAGCAGCTCCCCCGACCCCGGGTCCCCCAGTGGCACAGATACGCAGTATTTT	CASSSPDPGSPSGTDTQYF
TRBV5-8	.	TRBJ2-7	.	TGTGCCAGCAGGGGGGGACAGTCCAAGTCCTACGAGCAGTACTTC	CASRGGQSKSYEQYF
TRBV7-9	.	TRBJ2-3	.	TGTGCCAGCAGCTTAGCAGGTAGCACAGATACGCAGTATTTT	CASSLAGSTDTQYF
TRBV2	.	TRBJ2-7	.	TGTGCCAGCAGTGAATTATCGGGAGTAATCCACGAGCAGTACTTC	CASSELSGVIHEQYF
TRBV11-2	TRBD1	TRBJ1-2	few	TGTGCCAGCAGCTTTGGACAGGGTGCCATTTGGGGCTACACCTTC	CASSFGQGAIWGYTF
TRBV11-2	.	TRBJ1-1	few	TGTGCCAGCAGCTCGTTAACAGGGAGGACCGGGACTGAAGCTTTCTTT	CASSSLTGRTGTEAFF
TRBV5-1	.	TRBJ1-1	.	TGCGCCAGCAGCTCAGGGAGTAACACTGAAGCTTTCTTT	CASSSGSNTEAFF
TRBV9	TRBD2	TRBJ2-1	many	TGTGCCAGCAGCGTAGGGTCTCCTAGCGGTATCGAAGAGCAGTTCTTC	CASSVGSPSGIEEQFF
TRBV27	.	TRBJ1-6	.	TGTGCCAGCAGTTTATCTTCCCAGCCCGACTATAATTCACCCCTCCACTTT	CASSLSSQPDYNSPLHF
TRBV5-6	.	TRBJ1-6	.	TGTGCCAGCAGCTTGGAAGACTGGGGAGTGGGTTCACCCCTCCACTTT	CASSLEDWGVGSPLHF
TRBV5-1	.	TRBJ1-2	.	TGCGCCAGCAGCTCGCCGGAAGGAGCTAACTATGGCTACACCTTC	CASSSPEGANYGYTF
TRBV9	TRBD1	TRBJ1-5	.	TGTGCCAGCAGCCCCACACAGGGGATGGGTAGCAATCAGCCCCAGCATTTT	CASSPTQGMGSNQPQHF
TRBV6-8	.	TRBJ2-3	once	TGTGCCAGCAGTTTCGATGGACAGGGTACATCCGCGGGAGTCACAGATACGCAGTATTTT	CASSFDGQGTSAGVTDTQYF
TRBV10-3	.	TRBJ1-2	.	TGTGCCATCAGTGAGTCTGTGGTTGGCTACACCTTC	CAISESVVGYTF
TRBV9	TRBD1	TRBJ2-1	.	TGTGCCAGCAGCCCTAGGGACAGAAGTTACAATGAGCAGTTCTTC	CASSPRDRSYNEQFF
TRBV30	TRBD2	TRBJ2-5	.	TGTGCCTGGAGTCCTAGCGGGAGAAAGACCCAGTACTTC	CAWSPSGRKTQYF
TRBV5-1	TRBD1	TRBJ1-6	.	TGCGCCAGCAGAAGGACAGGGAACAATAATTCACCCCTCCACTTT	CASRRTGNNNSPLHF
TRBV9	.	TRBJ2-1	once	TGTGCCAGCAGCGTAGAACTAGCTACTGAGCAGTTCTTC	CASSVELATEQFF
TRBV18	.	TRBJ1-5	.	TGTGCCAGCTCACCGGGACAAAATCAGCCCCAGCATTTT	CASSPGQNQPQHF
TRBV5-5	TRBD2	TRBJ2-3	.	TGTGCCAGCAGCTTGTTAGCGGGGGCGCGGGATACGCAGTATTTT	CASSLLAGARDTQYF
TRBV6-1	.	TRBJ1-6	many	TGTGCCAGCAGTGAACTGATAAACTCCTATAATTCACCCCTCCACTTT	CASSELINSYNSPLHF
TRBV19	.	TRBJ1-5	.	TGTGCCAGTACCCGACTCGAGGGATACAATCAGCCCCAGCATTTT	CASTRLEGYNQPQHF
TRBV7-2	.	TRBJ2-5	.	TGTGCCAGCAGCTTTTCCCCCGATGAGACCCAGTACTTC	CASSFSPDETQYF
TRBV5-5	.	TRBJ2-1	once	TGTGCCAGCAGCTCCTACGTTATACTCACCTACAATGAGCAGTTCTTC	CASSSYVILTYNEQFF
TRBV5-4	TRBD1	TRBJ2-2	.	TGTGCCAGCAGCTTGGCACTACAGGGGGCAATCGGGGAGCTGTTTTTT	CASSLALQGAIGELFF
TRBV9	TRBD2	TRBJ2-1	.	TGTGCCATCCCCCCTGGTGGGACTAGCGGGAAGGGTGAGCAGTTCTTC	CAIPPGGTSGKGEQFF
TRBV30	TRBD2	TRBJ2-2	few	TGTGCCTGGAGTCTAATAGCGGGAGGGAGCACCGGGGAGCTGTTTTTT	CAWSLIAGGSTGELFF
TRBV27	.	TRBJ1-5	.	TGTGCCAGCAGTCGATTTAGCAATCAGCCCCAGCATTTT	CASSRFSNQPQHF
TRBV5-1	TRBD1	TRBJ1-3	few	TGCGCCAGCAGCCCAGGACAGGCTGGAAACACCATATATTTT	CASSPGQAGNTIYF
TRBV6-1	TRBD1	TRBJ1-3	.	TGTGCCAGCAGTGAAGCAGGGGGCGCAACCCTTAGCTCTGGAAACACCATATATTTT	CASSEAGGATLSSGNTIYF
TRBV28	TRBD1	TRBJ2-6	.	TGTGCCAGCAGTCCTACAGGGGCTGGGGCCAACGTCCTGACTTTC	CASSPTGAGANVLTF
TRBV6-4	.	TRBJ1-1	.	TGTGCCAGCAGGATGCAGGGGATGAACACTGAAGCTTTCTTT	CASRMQGMNTEAFF
TRBV2	TRBD1	TRBJ2-2	.	TGTGCCAGCAAGGGTGGAGGAAACAGGGGTACCGGGGAGCTGTTTTTT	CASKGGGNRGTGELFF
TRBV5-4	TRBD1	TRBJ1-2	.	TGTGCCAGCAGCTTGATTGACAGGGACGACTATGGCTACACCTTC	CASSLIDRDDYGYTF
TRBV9	TRBD1	TRBJ1-1	.	TGTGCCAGCAGCGGCCATATTTATAAGGGACAGGGGGCCACTGAAGCTTTCTTT	CASSGHIYKGQGATEAFF
TRBV29-1	TRBD2	TRBJ2-1	.	TGCAGCGTTGAAGTGACTAGCGCCTACAATGAGCAGTTCTTC	CSVEVTSAYNEQFF
TRBV20-1	.	TRBJ2-3	.	TGCAGTGCTAGAGATCCGCTTACGCAGTATTTT	CSARDPLTQYF
TRBV29-1	.	TRBJ1-3	.	TGCAGCGCAAGAGCCGGGACAACCTCTGGAAACACCATATATTTT	CSARAGTTSGNTIYF
TRBV6-5	.	TRBJ2-7	.	TGTGCCAGCAGTTACTCCCCTGTGGGGGCCTACGAGCAGTACTTC	CASSYSPVGAYEQYF
TRBV19	.	TRBJ1-2	many	TGTGCCAGTAGTATAGTCCGCCAGGGTTACTATGGCTACACCTTC	CASSIVRQGYYGYTF
TRBV19	.	TRBJ2-3	.	TGTGCCAGTTCCTTCCGACAGACTTCAGATACGCAGTATTTT	CASSFRQTSDTQYF
TRBV14	TRBD1	TRBJ2-2	once	TGTGCCAGCAGCCGAGACAGGGTCACCGGGGAGCTGTTTTTT	CASSRDRVTGELFF
TRBV18	.	TRBJ2-1	.	TGTGCCAGCTCACCACGCGGGGACAGCTCCTACAATGAGCAGTTCTTC	CASSPRGDSSYNEQFF
TRBV30	TRBD1	TRBJ1-5	.	TGTGCCTGGAATGGGGACAGGGCCAATCAGCCCCAGCATTTT	CAWNGDRANQPQHF
TRBV11-2	TRBD1	TRBJ2-7	.	TGTGCCAGCAGCTCACTGACAGGGGGAGTCCACGAGCAGTACTTC	CASSSLTGGVHEQYF
TRBV5-4	TRBD2	TRBJ2-2	few	TGTGCCAGCAGCCCACCATACGGCGGGAGGGATAACGGGGAGCTGTTTTTT	CASSPPYGGRDNGELFF
TRBV5-3	.	TRBJ1-1	.	TGTGCCAGAAGCTTGGAATCCCGACGGCGCACTGAAGCTTTCTTT	CARSLESRRRTEAFF
TRBV19	.	TRBJ2-2	.	TGTGCCAGTAGTGCGTCCGGGACGAACACCGGGGAGCTGTTTTTT	CASSASGTNTGELFF
TRBV5-1	TRBD1	TRBJ2-7	.	TGCGCCAGCAGCTTGGTGGGACAGAACTACGAGCAGTACTTC	CASSLVGQNYEQYF
TRBV28	.	TRBJ1-5	.	TGTGCCAGCAGTTTAGGGCAGTTCTATCAGCCCCAGCATTTT	CASSLGQFYQPQHF
TRBV29-1	.	TRBJ2-5	.	TGCAGCGTTGAACAGTCCCTTGGTGAGACCCAGTACTTC	CSVEQSLGETQYF
TRBV18	TRBD1	TRBJ2-7	.	TGTGCCAGCTCATTACACGGGACAGGGTCTGAAGAGCAGTACTTC	CASSLHGTGSEEQYF
TRBV5-4	.	TRBJ1-4	.	TGTGCCAGCAGCTTGGGGCAGGGAGGGAATGAAAAACTGTTTTTT	CASSLGQGGNEKLFF
TRBV6-1	.	TRBJ1-2	.	TGTGCCAGCAGTGAAGGCGGTGGCTACACCTTC	CASSEGGGYTF
TRBV14	TRBD1	TRBJ2-7	.	TGTGCCAGCAGCCAAGTCCAGGACAGGGGTGCCTACGAGCAGTACTTC	CASSQVQDRGAYEQYF
TRBV10-1	.	TRBJ2-7	.	TGCGCCAGCAGTGAGTCGTGGAGGTTC	CASSESWRF
TRBV28	TRBD1	TRBJ2-7	.	TGTGCCAGCAGTAGTGCGCCGGGACAGGGGAGCTACGAGCAGTACTTC	CASSSAPGQGSYEQYF
TRBV5-1	TRBD1	TRBJ2-2	.	TGCGCCAGCAGCGGGGGACAGATGAACACCGGGGAGCTGTTTTTT	CASSGGQMNTGELFF